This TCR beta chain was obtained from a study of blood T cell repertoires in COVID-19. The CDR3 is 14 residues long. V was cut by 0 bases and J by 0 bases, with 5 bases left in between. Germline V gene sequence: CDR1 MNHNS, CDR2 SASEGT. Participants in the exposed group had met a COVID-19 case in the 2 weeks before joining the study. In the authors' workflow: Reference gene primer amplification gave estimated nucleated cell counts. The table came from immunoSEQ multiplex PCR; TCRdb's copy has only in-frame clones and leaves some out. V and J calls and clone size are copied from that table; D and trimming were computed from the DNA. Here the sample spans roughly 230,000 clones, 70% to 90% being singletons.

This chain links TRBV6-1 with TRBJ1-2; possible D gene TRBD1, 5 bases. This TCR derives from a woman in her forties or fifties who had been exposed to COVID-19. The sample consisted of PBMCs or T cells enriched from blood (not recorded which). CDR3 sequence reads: CASSEAGANYGYTF. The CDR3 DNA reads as TGTGCCAGCAGTGAAGCAGGGGCTAACTATGGCTACACCTTC.